The clone carrying this T cell receptor beta chain occurred a few times. This entry belongs to a study of cytomegalovirus exposure and HLA in healthy donors. This CDR3 is 14 amino acids long. Germline V gene data show CDR1 as ENHRY and CDR2 as SYGVKD. The germline V and J ends were trimmed by 8 bases and 0 bases, with 13 bases remaining between them. In the PCR, 60 Vbeta and 13 Jbeta primers were used. The data were produced by immunoSEQ multiplex PCR, yet TCRdb's version contains in-frame clones alone and is incomplete. The sample holds approximately 110,000 clones, about 78% seen once. Input material: PBMCs. This clonotype was obtained from a woman in her 30s in good health and CMV-seropositive. V and J are TRBV10-3 and TRBJ1-1; D is perhaps TRBD1 (5 bases). The CDR3 region is CAIALGQMNTEAFF. Here the CDR3 DNA reads TGTGCCATCGCCCTGGGGCAGATGAACACTGAAGCTTTCTTT.